Listed here are 32 T cell receptor beta chains from one sample, sequenced in a study of neurological immune-mediated disorders. From the 5' RACE reads, TCRdb called clonotypes with MiXCR, one entry per CDR3 protein. Among about 88,000 distinct CDR3 sequences, about 3.8% were seen once, and the ten largest hold around 6%. The sample taken for sequencing was PBMCs. Receptors originate from a woman aged 18-29 years with multiple sclerosis.

This clonotype was detected many times. This rearrangement joins TRBV20-1 to TRBJ2-1, with 7 positions matching TRBD2. The length of the CDR3 is 11 residues. The V segment lost 5 bases and the J segment 10 bases; nucleotides outside the gene matches: 5. Germline lookup yields CDR1 DFQATT and CDR2 SNEGSKA (reference sequence). CDR3 nucleotides: TGCAGTGCTGGCGGGGGTGGGGAGCAGTTCTTC. This sequence encodes CSAGGGGEQFF.

This clonotype was detected ten times or more. The V call is TRBV5-1, the J call TRBJ2-7; no definite D call. V was cut by 4 bases and J by 2 bases, with 19 bases left in between. The germline V gene has CDR1 SGHRS and CDR2 YFSETQ. The CDR3 covers 16 residues. CDR3 nucleotide sequence: TGCGCCAGCAGCAAGGACCTATTCACCAGCCCCTACGAGCAGTACTTC. The encoded protein is CASSKDLFTSPYEQYF.

This clonotype was seen many times. CDR3: CAWSVKGGSWGEKLFF. In nucleotides, the CDR3 is TGTGCCTGGAGTGTAAAGGGGGGGAGCTGGGGTGAAAAACTGTTTTTT. This sequence joins TRBV30 and TRBJ1-4; possibly TRBD1 for D (6 bases). Germline V gene data show CDR1 as GTSNPN and CDR2 as SVGIG (reference sequence). The ends were cut back, 0 bases at V and 7 bases at J, with 18 bases in the middle. This CDR3 spans 16 amino acids.

This clonotype was counted ten times or more. The chain links TRBV20-1 to TRBJ2-7, with 8 nucleotides matching TRBD2. From germline, CDR1 is DFQATT and CDR2 SNEGSKA (reference sequence). There are 15 residues in the CDR3. V lost 6 bases to trimming and J lost 2 bases; unmatched junction nucleotides: 12. CDR3 loop: CSARLSGTTPYEQYF. The CDR3 DNA sequence: TGCAGTGCGAGGCTTAGCGGGACAACCCCCTACGAGCAGTACTTC.

This clonotype was picked up many times. The gene calls are TRBV6-5 and TRBJ2-7; 8 positions match TRBD1. Germline loops: CDR1 MNHEY, CDR2 SVGAGI. With V trimmed by 5 bases and J by 7 bases, 4 bases remained unmatched. The CDR3 runs to 12 residues. CDR3 sequence (DNA): TGTGCCAGCAGTGCGGACAGGGTGGAGCAGTACTTC. Its translation is CASSADRVEQYF.

This clonotype was observed at least ten times. The chain uses TRBV7-8 and TRBJ2-1; no firm D call. Deletions cut 0 bases from V and 9 bases from J, with 6 bases between. Germline CDR1 SGHVS, CDR2 FQNEAQ. The CDR3 consists of 12 residues. This CDR3 reads CASSLAIGEQFF. DNA of the CDR3: TGTGCCAGCAGCTTAGCGATTGGTGAGCAGTTCTTC.

The chain employs TRBV7-2 and TRBJ2-7; D is unresolved. The CDR3 spans 12 residues. Between the trimmed V and J ends, which lost 1 base and 10 bases, there was a span of 11 bases. Germline V gene data show CDR1 as SGHTA and CDR2 as FQGNSA. The CDR3 loop reads CASSLGATLQYF. The CDR3, as DNA: TGTGCCAGCAGCTTAGGGGCAACCTTACAGTACTTC.

This clonotype was counted ten times or more. The J gene is TRBJ1-4, the V gene TRBV10-3; D is undetermined. Trimming stripped 8 bases from V and 8 bases from J, with 12 bases between. This CDR3 is built from 12 residues. Looked up from germline, CDR1 is ENHRY and CDR2 is SYGVKD. CDR3 sequence reads: CAIAAENEKLFF. In DNA form, the CDR3 reads TGTGCCATCGCGGCCGAGAACGAAAAACTGTTTTTT.

This clonotype was found many times. V is TRBV7-9 and J is TRBJ1-5; 9 bases align to TRBD1. Unmatched junction bases numbered 7, after V lost 1 base and J lost 6 bases. The CDR3 sequence is 16 residues long. CDR1 and CDR2 (germline): SEHNR, FQNEAQ (reference sequence). CDR3 in DNA: TGTGCCAGCAGCTTAGGTCTCGGACAGGGGTTTCAGCCCCAGCATTTT. Its protein is CASSLGLGQGFQPQHF. The full variable domain, its missing parts supplied by reference TRBV7-9 and TRBJ1-5, is DTGVSQNPRHKITKRGQNVTFRCDPISEHNRLYWYRQTLGQGPEFLTYFQNEAQLEKSRLLSDRFSAERPKGSFSTLEIQRTEQGDSAMYLCASSLGLGQGFQPQHFGDGTRLSIL.

This clonotype was seen ten or more times. The chain combines TRBV7-9 with TRBJ2-7; unclear D gene. This CDR3 region has 13 residues. From germline, CDR1 is SEHNR and CDR2 FQNEAQ (reference sequence). V lost 6 bases, J lost 2 bases, and 11 bases lay in between. The CDR3 is CASSRGAAYEQYF. In DNA, the CDR3 is TGTGCCAGCAGTCGTGGTGCGGCCTACGAGCAGTACTTC.

This clonotype was observed many times. V gene TRBV6-2 or TRBV6-3 combines with J gene TRBJ1-5; the D is unclear. V lost 0 bases, J lost 7 bases, and 7 bases lay in between. Germline assignment: CDR1 MNHEY and CDR2 SVGEGT. The CDR3 has 13 amino acids. The CDR3 reads CASSYSPGQPQHF. DNA of the CDR3: TGTGCCAGCAGTTACTCCCCTGGGCAGCCCCAGCATTTT.

This clonotype was counted at least ten times. The chain employs TRBV15 and TRBJ2-2; D gene ambiguous. Germline lookup yields CDR1 LNHNV and CDR2 YYDKDF (reference sequence). V lost 0 bases and J 6 bases, leaving 8 bases between the germline ends. The CDR3 totals 14 residues. Here the CDR3 reads CATSRDREAGELFF. CDR3 nucleotide sequence: TGTGCCACCAGCAGAGATCGAGAGGCCGGGGAGCTGTTTTTT.

This clonotype was seen ten or more times. The rearrangement links TRBV20-1 to TRBJ2-3; TRBD1 matches at 11 bases. Germline V CDR1 and CDR2: DFQATT, SNEGSKA (reference sequence). This CDR3 region has 16 residues. Losses at the gene ends were 0 bases for V and 3 bases for J; bases not matched to a gene: 5. CDR3 nucleotide sequence: TGCAGTGCTAGAGATATTAGGGACAGGGGGACAGATACGCAGTATTTT. Protein: CSARDIRDRGTDTQYF.

On this clonotype itself: A read error may be the cause here, since a much bigger clone is one base away. The chain recombines TRBV20-1 with TRBJ2-6; 8 bases line up with TRBD1. Per the germline V gene, CDR1 is DFQATT and CDR2 is SNEGSKA (reference sequence). The CDR3 runs 17 residues. The CDR3 DNA is TGCAGTGCTGGCGGGACAGGACTTAACTCTGTGGCCAACGTCCTGACTTTC. This encodes CSAGGTGLNSVANVLTF.

This clonotype was counted ten times or more. The chain recombines TRBV12-3 or TRBV12-4 with TRBJ2-5; 8 bases match TRBD1. V gave up 5 bases and J gave up 5 bases; unmatched junction bases: 10. The length of the CDR3 is 15 residues. The CDR3 DNA sequence: TGTGCCAGCAGTCCCCGGCAGGGGGCATCTGAGACCCAGTACTTC. This translates into CASSPRQGASETQYF.

This clonotype came up many times. The gene calls are TRBV6-6 and TRBJ1-1; D unresolved. The length of the CDR3 is 10 residues. Germline-derived CDR1 and CDR2 are MNHNY and SVGAGI (reference sequence). In nucleotides, the CDR3 is TGTGTAAGTTGGAACACTGAAGCTTTCTTT. Translated: CVSWNTEAFF.

This clonotype has more than one count but fewer than ten. The chain joins TRBV7-9 to TRBJ1-2; no firm D call. Per the germline V gene, CDR1 is SEHNR and CDR2 is FQNEAQ (reference sequence). The V gene lost 5 bases and the J gene lost 7 bases, with 23 bases spanning the gap. There are 16 residues in the CDR3. The CDR3 protein is CASSNDTPGSSSGYTF. DNA for the CDR3: TGTGCCAGCAGCAATGACACGCCCGGTAGTTCTTCTGGCTACACCTTC. Full variable domain (missing parts from reference TRBV7-9 and TRBJ1-2): DTGVSQNPRHKITKRGQNVTFRCDPISEHNRLYWYRQTLGQGPEFLTYFQNEAQLEKSRLLSDRFSAERPKGSFSTLEIQRTEQGDSAMYLCASSNDTPGSSSGYTFGSGTRLTVV.

This clonotype occurred many times. The chain combines TRBV5-1 with TRBJ2-2, with TRBD1 matching 8 bases. Germline assignment: CDR1 SGHRS and CDR2 YFSETQ. J gave up 3 bases and V 2 bases, and 3 bases lay outside the gene matches. The CDR3 loop spans 15 amino acids. CDR3 sequence: CASSLLGQDTGELFF. CDR3 nucleotide sequence: TGCGCCAGCAGCTTATTGGGACAGGACACCGGGGAGCTGTTTTTT.

This clonotype was seen many times. The CDR3 DNA follows: TGTGCCAGCAGCGACACAGGGGCCGTGAACACTGAAGCTTTCTTT. Its protein is CASSDTGAVNTEAFF. The V gene is TRBV5-6, the J gene TRBJ1-1; 7 bases match TRBD1. Trimming took 4 bases from V and 0 from J; bases not matched to a gene: 6. The CDR3 totals 15 residues. CDR1 is SGHDT and CDR2 is YYEEEE in the germline V gene.

This clonotype was picked up many times. The chain links TRBV12-3 or TRBV12-4 to TRBJ1-5; D is unclear. V shed 6 bases and J shed 3 bases, with 9 bases lying between them. This CDR3 comprises 13 residues. The CDR3 coding sequence is TGTGCCAGCAGCTCCCAGTACAATCAGCCCCAGCATTTT. Residues: CASSSQYNQPQHF.

This clonotype has just a few counts. CDR3 nucleotides: TGCAGTGCGGAAGAGCGGGAGTTGCGTCTCGAGCAGTACTTC. Translation: CSAEERELRLEQYF. The chain employs TRBV20-1 and TRBJ2-7, with TRBD2 identical over 8 bases. Germline V gene sequence: CDR1 DFQATT, CDR2 SNEGSKA (reference sequence). V was pared by 6 bases and J by 6 bases, with 13 bases of the junction left unmatched. CDR3 size: 14 residues.

This clonotype was counted ten times or more. The chain recombines TRBV6-5 with TRBJ2-2, with D perhaps matching TRBD2 (6 bases). The CDR3 has 13 residues. CDR1 MNHEY and CDR2 SVGAGI come from the germline V gene. Trimming took off 3 bases at V and 8 bases at J, with 10 bases between the two ends. Here the CDR3 DNA reads TGTGCCAGCAGTTATAGCGGATCTGGGGAGCTGTTTTTT. As protein: CASSYSGSGELFF.

This sequence joins TRBV6-1 and TRBJ2-3; TRBD1 might be the D (6 bases). This CDR3 contains 12 residues. The V end was cut by 2 bases, the J end by 13 bases, with 13 bases between. Germline assignment: CDR1 MNHNS and CDR2 SASEGT. The CDR3: CASSERGSAEYF. In nucleotides, the CDR3 is TGTGCCAGCAGTGAAAGGGGGAGTGCCGAGTATTTT.

This clonotype was counted many times. The chain employs TRBV12-3 or TRBV12-4 and TRBJ1-2, with D hard to call. The CDR3 covers 13 residues. Trimming pared 2 bases from V and 0 bases from J, leaving 4 bases between. CDR3 coding DNA: TGTGCCAGCAGTTTAAGTACTAACTATGGCTACACCTTC. Protein: CASSLSTNYGYTF.

This clonotype was found many times. The chain is built from TRBV20-1 and TRBJ2-2; 13 nucleotides match TRBD2. The CDR3 runs to 17 residues. V lost 1 base to trimming and J lost 4 bases; unmatched junction nucleotides: 6. Germline V gene data show CDR1 as DFQATT and CDR2 as SNEGSKA (reference sequence). CDR3 nucleotide sequence: TGCAGTGCTAGAGGGGGGAGGACTAGCGGGAGCACCGGGGAGCTGTTTTTT. Its translation is CSARGGRTSGSTGELFF.

The J gene is TRBJ1-5, the V gene TRBV4-1; D may be TRBD1 (5 bases). The CDR3 runs to 14 residues. Germline V gene data show CDR1 as MGHRA and CDR2 as YSYEKL. The V end lost 1 base, the J end lost 14 bases, and 18 bases lay between the germline ends. The CDR3 nucleotides are TGCGCCAGCAGCCAAGGGCAGGGCGATCATCCCAAGCATTTT. Translated, it gives CASSQGQGDHPKHF.

Concerning this clonotype: The junction departs from the called germline gene at one end, perhaps through a read error. CDR3 residues: CDSSSLSSEQYF. Written as DNA, the CDR3 is TGTGACAGCAGCTCTCTGTCCTCCGAGCAGTACTTC. V and J are TRBV7-6 and TRBJ2-7, with no clear D. Per germline, CDR1 SGHVS and CDR2 FNYEAQ. The CDR3 is 12 residues long.

This clonotype was recorded at least ten times. This chain connects TRBV7-2 to TRBJ2-5; D is undetermined. The V gene lost 1 base and the J gene lost 5 bases, with 5 bases spanning the gap. Germline values: CDR1 SGHTA, CDR2 FQGNSA. This CDR3 comprises 12 residues. CDR3 sequence: CASSLVDETQYF. CDR3 coding DNA: TGTGCCAGCAGCTTAGTGGACGAGACCCAGTACTTC.

The chain carries TRBV10-3 and TRBJ1-5; tentative D call: TRBD1 (5 bases). The CDR3 spans 17 residues. Trimming took off 0 bases at V and 7 bases at J, with 19 bases between the two ends. The germline gives CDR1 ENHRY, CDR2 SYGVKD. The CDR3 DNA reads as TGTGCCATCAGTGAGTCCCTCCGCCAGGGTCAAGGGCAGCCCCAGCATTTT. Translating it yields CAISESLRQGQGQPQHF.

The chain combines TRBV9 with TRBJ2-3; possibly TRBD1 or TRBD2 for D (5 bases each). Germline-derived CDR1 and CDR2 are SGDLS and YYNGEE. V was trimmed by 0 bases and J by 4 bases, leaving 12 bases between them. The CDR3 totals 15 residues. CDR3 sequence (DNA): TGTGCCAGCAGCGTAGAGGCAGGGAGCCCAGATACGCAGTATTTT. Translated, it gives CASSVEAGSPDTQYF.

This clonotype was seen repeatedly, ten times or more. The rearrangement joins TRBV7-9 to TRBJ2-6; D gene uncertain. V lost 5 bases and J 0 bases, leaving 11 bases between the germline ends. From germline, CDR1 is SEHNR and CDR2 FQNEAQ (reference sequence). The CDR3 has 16 residues. CDR3 residues: CASSTKADSGANVLTF. CDR3 bases: TGTGCCAGCAGCACGAAAGCAGACTCTGGGGCCAACGTCCTGACTTTC. Full variable domain (outside the CDR3, taken from reference TRBV7-9 and TRBJ2-6): DTGVSQNPRHKITKRGQNVTFRCDPISEHNRLYWYRQTLGQGPEFLTYFQNEAQLEKSRLLSDRFSAERPKGSFSTLEIQRTEQGDSAMYLCASSTKADSGANVLTFGAGSRLTVL.

This clonotype was seen at least ten times. The V and J genes are TRBV5-1 and TRBJ2-3; D may be TRBD2 (5 bases). The CDR3 loop spans 15 amino acids. Germline values: CDR1 SGHRS, CDR2 YFSETQ. Trimming took 0 bases from V and 2 from J, leaving 10 bases between them. The CDR3 DNA is TGCGCCAGCAGCTTGGATGGAGGAAACACAGATACGCAGTATTTT. It translates to CASSLDGGNTDTQYF. Full variable domain (missing parts from reference TRBV5-1 and TRBJ2-3): KAGVTQTPRYLIKTRGQQVTLSCSPISGHRSVSWYQQTPGQGLQFLFEYFSETQRNKGNFPGRFSGRQFSNSRSEMNVSTLELGDSALYLCASSLDGGNTDTQYFGPGTRLTVL.